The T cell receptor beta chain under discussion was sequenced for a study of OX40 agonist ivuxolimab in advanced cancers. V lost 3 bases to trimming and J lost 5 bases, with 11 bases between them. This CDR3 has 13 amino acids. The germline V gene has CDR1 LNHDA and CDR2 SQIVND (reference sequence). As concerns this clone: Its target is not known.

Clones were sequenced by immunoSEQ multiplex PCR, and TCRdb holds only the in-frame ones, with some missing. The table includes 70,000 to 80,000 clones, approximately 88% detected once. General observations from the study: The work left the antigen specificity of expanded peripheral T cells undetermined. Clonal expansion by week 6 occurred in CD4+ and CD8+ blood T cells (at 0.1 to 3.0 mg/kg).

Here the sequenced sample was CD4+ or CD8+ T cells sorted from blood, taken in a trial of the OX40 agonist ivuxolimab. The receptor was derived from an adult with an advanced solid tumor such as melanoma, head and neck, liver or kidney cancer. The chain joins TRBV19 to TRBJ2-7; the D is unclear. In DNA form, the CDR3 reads TGTGCCAGTAGTATTGGCGCTTTAAACGAGCAGTACTTC. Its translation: CASSIGALNEQYF.